This entry features one T cell receptor (beta chain) sequence. Germline lookup yields CDR1 MNHEY and CDR2 SMNVEV (reference sequence). With 4 bases removed from V and 4 bases from J, the gap between germline ends came to 19 bases. The CDR3 is 16 residues long. This specimen comes from a study of blood T cells in healthy people across ages. For the second PCR, which ran for about 6 to 11 cycles, a sample-barcoded 5' primer and a J-beta primer mix were used. In TCRdb, the 5' RACE reads were re-called with MiXCR into one record per CDR3 protein. In the table there are roughly 800,000 distinct CDR3 sequences, roughly 25% of which are singletons. A further study also used this sample, focusing on T cells of mothers and their children.

Material: blood. The TCR comes from a boy aged 5-17 years in good health. The rearrangement uses TRBV27 and TRBJ1-2, with D perhaps TRBD1 (6 bases). The CDR3 here is CASSSIDGGLTYGYTF. CDR3 nucleotide sequence: TGTGCCAGCAGTTCTATTGACGGGGGCCTTACCTATGGCTACACCTTC.